This TCR beta chain appears in the sequencing data of a study of blood T cell repertoires in COVID-19. Study background: The United States, Italy and Spain provided the acute and convalescent COVID-19 samples. Sources were T cells, B-cell-depleted T cells, or PBMCs; the material itself was cDNA or gDNA.

In the source study's methods: Amplifying reference gene primers gave estimates of nucleated cell counts. TCRdb keeps only in-frame clones here, not all; method: immunoSEQ multiplex PCR. The D gene and trimming were derived from the DNA, and the V and J assignments and clone size from that table. The data contain under 300,000 clones, over 65% of them seen just once; the ten biggest clones take up 3% to 3.5%. This clone was observed once. The TCR was taken from an elderly woman with acute or convalescent COVID-19. Specimen: peripheral blood.

The CDR3 region has the DNA TGCAGTGCTTTTAGCACTGAGCAGTTCTTC. As protein: CSAFSTEQFF. The chain carries TRBV20-1 and TRBJ2-1; D is undetermined. The germline V gene has CDR1 DFQATT and CDR2 SNEGSKA (reference sequence). The CDR3 is made up of 10 amino acids. The V end was cut by 5 bases, the J end by 9 bases, with 8 bases between.